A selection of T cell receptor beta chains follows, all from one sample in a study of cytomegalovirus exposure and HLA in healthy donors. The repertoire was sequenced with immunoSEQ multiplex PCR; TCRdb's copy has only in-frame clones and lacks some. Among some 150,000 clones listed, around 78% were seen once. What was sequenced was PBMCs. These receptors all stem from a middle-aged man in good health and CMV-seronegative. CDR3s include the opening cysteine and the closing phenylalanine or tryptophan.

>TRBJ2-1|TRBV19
CASRNRGSYGEQFF
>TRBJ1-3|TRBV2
CASSELTGGNTIYF
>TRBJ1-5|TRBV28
CASSFSTGEQPQHF
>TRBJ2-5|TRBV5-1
CASSLNQAGKETQYF
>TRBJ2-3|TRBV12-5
CASGLTTSGGADTQYF
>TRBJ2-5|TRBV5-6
CASSLRGWRSETQYF
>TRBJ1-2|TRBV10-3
CASGGDFNYGYTF
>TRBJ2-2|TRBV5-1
CASSLREGDTGELFF
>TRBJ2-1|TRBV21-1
CASSKVVREEAYNEQFF
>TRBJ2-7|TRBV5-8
CASRDRGTYEQYF
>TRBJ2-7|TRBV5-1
CASSPGQLDGYEQYF
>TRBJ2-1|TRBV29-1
CSVRTGGDEQFF
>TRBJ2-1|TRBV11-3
CASSPRGSYNEQFF
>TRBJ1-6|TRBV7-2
CASSLGQNNSPLHF
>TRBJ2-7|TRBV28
CASSPPSGQGAYEQYF
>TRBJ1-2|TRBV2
CATGGTGANYGYTF
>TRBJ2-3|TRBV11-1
CASSLGTKDTQYF
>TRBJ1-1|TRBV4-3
CASSHSRGGTEAFF
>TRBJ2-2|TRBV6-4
CASRESGTGELFF
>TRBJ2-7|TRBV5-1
CASSPATGARDEQYF
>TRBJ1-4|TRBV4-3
CASSQDGQSGEKLFF
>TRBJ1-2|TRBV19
CATWGGNYGYTF
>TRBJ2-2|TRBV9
CASSDRGISGELFF
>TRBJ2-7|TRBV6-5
CASSYGGRLSYEQYF
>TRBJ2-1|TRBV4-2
CASSKEDQGCSKFF
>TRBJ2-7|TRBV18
CASSPRDSLYSYEQYF
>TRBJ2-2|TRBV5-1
CASSGGGVNTGELFF
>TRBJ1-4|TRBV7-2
CASSPRGGGTNEKLFF
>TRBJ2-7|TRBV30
CAWSALAGGYEQYF